This T cell receptor (beta chain) emerged from a study of cytomegalovirus exposure and HLA in healthy donors. The wider study: Around 180 million T cells yielded 100 million or so unique TCR beta sequences in earlier analysis. Study-level results: Later analysis demonstrated an association between a missense DCLRE1C variant and TCR beta V- and J-gene trimming.

Healthy bone marrow donors formed the donor group. As concerns this clone: As yet, its antigen is unknown.

This PCR relied on a set of 60 Vbeta primers and 13 Jbeta primers. The table came from immunoSEQ multiplex PCR; TCRdb's copy has only in-frame clones and leaves some out. Altogether about 160,000 clones are present, approximately 84% being singletons, with the ten largest covering less than 2.5%. Looked up from germline, CDR1 is LGHNA and CDR2 is YNFKEQ. The germline V and J ends were trimmed by 1 base and 0 bases, with 7 bases remaining between them. The CDR3 runs to 15 residues. The sample taken for sequencing was PBMCs. The source of this sequence is a man between 18 and 35 years old in good health and CMV-seropositive. V and J are TRBV4-2 and TRBJ1-5, with D unresolved. Here the CDR3 DNA reads TGTGCCAGCAGCCAAGCACTTTCTAGCAATCAGCCCCAGCATTTT. The encoded protein is CASSQALSSNQPQHF.